This is a list of T cell receptor beta chains from one sample in a study of blood T cell repertoires in COVID-19. Profiled with immunoSEQ multiplex PCR; TCRdb holds only in-frame clones, not every one. Among some 100,000 clones, 85% to 90% were seen once, and the ten largest hold approximately 4.8%. Sequencing used peripheral blood. Receptors were obtained from an elderly woman with active COVID-19. CDR3s include the opening cysteine and the closing phenylalanine or tryptophan. A D gene is named only where the DNA matches it firmly. Clone size is shown for a subset of rows, as once, few, many or a class of expanded clone.

j_call | d_call | v_call | clone_size | cdr3_nt | cdr3_aa
TRBJ2-1 | TRBD2 | TRBV19 | - | TGTGCCAGTAGTATAGGGACTAGCGGGGTAGCGACTTACAATGAGCAGTTCTTC | CASSIGTSGVATYNEQFF
TRBJ1-2 | TRBD1 | TRBV29-1 | - | TGCAGCGTTCCCTCGGGACAGGGAGATGGCTACACCTTC | CSVPSGQGDGYTF
TRBJ1-2 | TRBD1 | TRBV18 | - | TGTGCCAGCTCACTACAGGGGGCCACTGGCTACACCTTC | CASSLQGATGYTF
TRBJ2-3 | TRBD2 | TRBV29-1 | - | TGCAGCGTCCTGACTAGCGGGAGTAATACGCAGTATTTT | CSVLTSGSNTQYF
TRBJ1-6 | TRBD1 | TRBV5-4 | once | TGTGCCAGCAGCTTGGGACAGGGAACGAATTCACCCCTCCACTTT | CASSLGQGTNSPLHF
TRBJ2-1 | TRBD2 | TRBV24-1 | few | TGTGCCACCGAGGATAGCGGGAGGGGAAATGAGCAGTTCTTC | CATEDSGRGNEQFF
TRBJ2-2 | - | TRBV27 | - | TGTGCCAGCACTCCTAGGGGGAGCACCGGGGAGCTGTTTTTT | CASTPRGSTGELFF
TRBJ2-3 | TRBD1 | TRBV28 | - | TGTGCCAGCGGAGACAGGGGTGGCACAGATACGCAGTATTTT | CASGDRGGTDTQYF
TRBJ2-3 | TRBD2 | TRBV10-3 | - | TGTGCCATCAGAGGGACTAGCGGGGTTAGCACAGATACGCAGTATTTT | CAIRGTSGVSTDTQYF
TRBJ2-5 | - | TRBV2 | - | TGTGCCAGCAGTGAGGAGGGGCGGGAGACCCAGTACTTC | CASSEEGRETQYF
TRBJ1-2 | - | TRBV3-1/TRBV3-2 | - | TGTGCCAGCAGTCCTCTCAGGGCTAACTATGGCTACACCTTC | CASSPLRANYGYTF
TRBJ1-1 | TRBD1 | TRBV6-5 | - | TGTGCCAGCAGATACGTTGCCGGGACAGGGAGGACTGAAGCTTTCTTT | CASRYVAGTGRTEAFF
TRBJ1-1 | - | TRBV9 | - | TGTGCCAGCAGCGTAAGGGGGATTGGCGCTGAAGCTTTCTTT | CASSVRGIGAEAFF
TRBJ2-1 | TRBD2 | TRBV5-8 | - | TGTGCCAGCAGGTCGGGACTAGCGGGATATTATGAGCAGTTCTTC | CASRSGLAGYYEQFF
TRBJ2-7 | - | TRBV18 | - | TGTGCCAGCTCACCCCGGCGGGCCTCCTACGAGCAGTACTTC | CASSPRRASYEQYF